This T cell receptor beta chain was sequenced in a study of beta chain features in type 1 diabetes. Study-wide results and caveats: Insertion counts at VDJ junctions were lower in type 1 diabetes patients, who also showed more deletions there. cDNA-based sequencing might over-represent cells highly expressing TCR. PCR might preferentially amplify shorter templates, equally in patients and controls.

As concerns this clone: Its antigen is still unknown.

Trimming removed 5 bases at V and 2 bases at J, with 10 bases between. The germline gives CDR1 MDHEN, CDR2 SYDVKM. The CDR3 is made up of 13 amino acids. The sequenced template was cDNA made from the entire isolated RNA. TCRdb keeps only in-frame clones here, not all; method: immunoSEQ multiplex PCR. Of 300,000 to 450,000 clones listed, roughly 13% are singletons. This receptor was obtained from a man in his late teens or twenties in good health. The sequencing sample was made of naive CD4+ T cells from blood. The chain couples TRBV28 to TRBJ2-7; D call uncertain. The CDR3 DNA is TGTGCCAGCAGTCTAGACGTGCCCTACGAGCAGTACTTC. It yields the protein CASSLDVPYEQYF.